Given below is one TCR beta chain in context. It has no known antigen specificity. No base quality information exists; no much larger clone differs at one position. CDR1 and CDR2 are drawn from the germline V gene (reference sequence): MNHNY, SVGAGI. V trim: 6 bases; J trim: 8 bases; unmatched bases: 6. The CDR3 sequence holds 13 residues, the cysteine and phenylalanine included. Solely the CDR3 DNA is kept, with 39 bases framed from the first base. These data are taken from a study of T cell repertoires in cytomegalovirus infection (dated 2019 in TCRdb). About the full investigation: Because public TCR beta signatures pointed to carriage of CMV infection together with the matching HLA type, the HLA type of each donor mattered for the analysis. What the research found in general, with its limitations: The ex vivo response was dominated by HLA-C-restricted CMV-specific TCR beta clonotypes, which also provided the single most frequent clonotype in two of eight donors. In both this cohort and an independent cohort of 352 donors, the cumulative frequency of public TCR beta family members distinguished carriers of CMV infection plus the relevant HLA type.

Sequenced using an Illumina HiSeq 1500. TCRdb's own reprocessing of the public reads used fastp at Q25 and MiXCR and kept productive beta chains. Rows matching on CDR3 protein sequence are summarized as one entry with the most common DNA and genes. Across this sample there are under 70,000 distinct CDR3 sequences, with 33% seen only once. Around 70% of the sample comes from the top ten. The sequenced sample consisted of PBMCs, sequenced either directly or after in vitro stimulation (not recorded which). This sequence uses TRBV6-6 and TRBJ2-1, and TRBD2 aligns with 8 junction nucleotides. The sequence was collected from a human donor in good health (CMV status not recorded). Some clones in this sample may be carry-over from other donors' samples. The CDR3: CASSTAGGYEQFF. At the DNA level, the sequence is TGTGCCAGCAGCACCGCGGGGGGCTATGAGCAGTTCTTC.